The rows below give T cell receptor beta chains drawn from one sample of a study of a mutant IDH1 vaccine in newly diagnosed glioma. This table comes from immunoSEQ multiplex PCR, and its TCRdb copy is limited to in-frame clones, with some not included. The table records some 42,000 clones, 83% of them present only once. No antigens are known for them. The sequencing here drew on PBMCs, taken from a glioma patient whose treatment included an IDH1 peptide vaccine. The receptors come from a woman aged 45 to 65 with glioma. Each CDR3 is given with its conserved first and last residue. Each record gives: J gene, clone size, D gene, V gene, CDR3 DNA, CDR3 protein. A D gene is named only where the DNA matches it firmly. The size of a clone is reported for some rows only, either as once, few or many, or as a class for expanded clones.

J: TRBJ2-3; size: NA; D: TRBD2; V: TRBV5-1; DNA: TGCGCCAGCAGCTCGAACCGGGCTAGCGGGAGCACAGATACGCAGTATTTT; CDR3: CASSSNRASGSTDTQYF
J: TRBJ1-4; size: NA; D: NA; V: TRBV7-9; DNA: TGTGCCAGCAGCTACGGAGGAACTAATGAAAAACTGTTTTTT; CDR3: CASSYGGTNEKLFF
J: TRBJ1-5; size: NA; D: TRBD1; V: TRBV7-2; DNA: TGTGCCAGCAGCTACGACAGGGAGGGCAATCAGCCCCAGCATTTT; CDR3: CASSYDREGNQPQHF
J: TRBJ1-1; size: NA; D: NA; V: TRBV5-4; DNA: TGTGCCAGCAGCTTTGTAGGGCCTCGGAACACTGAAGCTTTCTTT; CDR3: CASSFVGPRNTEAFF
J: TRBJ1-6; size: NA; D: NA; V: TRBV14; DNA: TGTGCCAGCAGCCTTGGGACTACAAGACCACCCCTCCACTTT; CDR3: CASSLGTTRPPLHF
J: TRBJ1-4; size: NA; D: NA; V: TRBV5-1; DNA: TGCGCCAGCAGCCCACAGGGTCCTAATGAAAAACTGTTTTTT; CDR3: CASSPQGPNEKLFF
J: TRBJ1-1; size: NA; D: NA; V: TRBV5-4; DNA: TGTGCCAGCAGCTTACTGGACGGAAACACTGAAGCTTTCTTT; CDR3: CASSLLDGNTEAFF
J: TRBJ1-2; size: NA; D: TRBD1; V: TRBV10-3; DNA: TGTGCCATCAGTGAGACTAAGGGGCGGGACAGGGGGACCTATGGCTACACCTTC; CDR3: CAISETKGRDRGTYGYTF
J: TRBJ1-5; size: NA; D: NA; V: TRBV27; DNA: TGTGCCAGCAGTTTCGGCACCGCGATCAATCAGCCCCAGCATTTT; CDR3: CASSFGTAINQPQHF
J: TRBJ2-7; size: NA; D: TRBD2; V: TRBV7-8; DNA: TGTGCCAGCAGCTTAGTTCCGGGGGGTTTATACGAGCAGTACTTC; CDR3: CASSLVPGGLYEQYF
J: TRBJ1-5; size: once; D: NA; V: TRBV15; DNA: TGTGCCACCAGCAGAGATAACCAGCCCCAGCATTTT; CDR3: CATSRDNQPQHF
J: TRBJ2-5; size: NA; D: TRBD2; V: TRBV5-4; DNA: TGTGCCAGCAGCTTGGCCCTAGCGGGGAGGGAGACCCAGTACTTC; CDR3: CASSLALAGRETQYF
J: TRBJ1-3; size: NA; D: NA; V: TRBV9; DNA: TGTGCCAGCAGCGTAAGTCGAGATACTGGAAACACCATATATTTT; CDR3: CASSVSRDTGNTIYF
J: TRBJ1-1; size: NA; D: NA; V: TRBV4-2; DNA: TGTGCCAGCAGCCAAAATTCTAACACTGAAGCTTTCTTT; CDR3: CASSQNSNTEAFF
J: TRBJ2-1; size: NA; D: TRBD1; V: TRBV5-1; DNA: TGCGCCAGCAGCTTGGGAGGACAGGGGGTGTACAATGAGCAGTTCTTC; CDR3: CASSLGGQGVYNEQFF
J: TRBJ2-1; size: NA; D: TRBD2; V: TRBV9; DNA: TGTGCCAGCAGCACCCTAGCGGGGGGGCCAAGAAATGAGCAGTTCTTC; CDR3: CASSTLAGGPRNEQFF
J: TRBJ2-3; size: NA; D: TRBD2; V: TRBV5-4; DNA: TGTGCCAGCAGCTTAGCGGGACCTAGCACAGATACGCAGTATTTT; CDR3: CASSLAGPSTDTQYF
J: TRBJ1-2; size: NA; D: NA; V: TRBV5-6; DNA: TGTGCCAGCAGCTTGGAGGTAACGGGGGCCGTGGGCTACACCTTC; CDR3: CASSLEVTGAVGYTF
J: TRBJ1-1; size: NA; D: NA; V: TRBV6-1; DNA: TGTGCCAGCAGTGGGGGCACTGAAGCTTTCTTT; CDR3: CASSGGTEAFF
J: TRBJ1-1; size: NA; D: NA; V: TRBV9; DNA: TGTGCCAGCAGCGTAGGCTTGGGTAGCGATTTGGCTTTCTTT; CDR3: CASSVGLGSDLAFF
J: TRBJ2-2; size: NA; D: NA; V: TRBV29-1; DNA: TGCAGCGCCGCAGGGGATCAGCAAGGCACCGGGGAGCTGTTTTTT; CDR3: CSAAGDQQGTGELFF
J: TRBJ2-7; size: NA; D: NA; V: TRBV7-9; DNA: TGTGCCAGCAGTTTAAGTGGGGGGTACGAGCAGTACTTC; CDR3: CASSLSGGYEQYF
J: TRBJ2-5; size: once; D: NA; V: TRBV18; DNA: TGTGCCAGCTCACCAAGCCGTGGGCTACAAGAGACCCAGTACTTC; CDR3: CASSPSRGLQETQYF
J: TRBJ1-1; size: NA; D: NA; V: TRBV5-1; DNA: TGCGCCAGCAGCTTGGGGTATGGGAACACTGAAGCTTTCTTT; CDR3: CASSLGYGNTEAFF
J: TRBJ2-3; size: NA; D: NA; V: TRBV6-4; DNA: TGTGCCAGCAGTGACTCACAGGGCACAGATACGCAGTATTTT; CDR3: CASSDSQGTDTQYF
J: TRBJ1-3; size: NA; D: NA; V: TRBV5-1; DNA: TGCGCCAGCAGCTTGGGTACAGGGCTAACTGGAAACACCATATATTTT; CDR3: CASSLGTGLTGNTIYF
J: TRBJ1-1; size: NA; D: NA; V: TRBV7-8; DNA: TGTGCCAGCAGCTTAATGGCGATGAACACTGAAGCTTTCTTT; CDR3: CASSLMAMNTEAFF
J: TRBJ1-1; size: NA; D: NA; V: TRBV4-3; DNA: TGCGCCAGCAGCCAAGCCTACAGGGTAACTTACGTTGGGAACACTGAAGCTTTCTTT; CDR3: CASSQAYRVTYVGNTEAFF
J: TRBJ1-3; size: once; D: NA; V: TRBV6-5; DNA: TGTGCCAGTAAGACTGGAAACACCATATATTTT; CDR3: CASKTGNTIYF
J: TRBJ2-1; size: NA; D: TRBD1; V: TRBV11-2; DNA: TGTGCCAGCAGCCCCCTCAGGACAGGGGGCTCCTACAATGAGCAGTTCTTC; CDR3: CASSPLRTGGSYNEQFF
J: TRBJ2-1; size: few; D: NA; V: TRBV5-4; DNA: TGTGCCAGCAGCTTTAGCTACAATGAGCAGTTCTTC; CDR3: CASSFSYNEQFF
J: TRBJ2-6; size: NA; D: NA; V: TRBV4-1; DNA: TGCGCCAGCAGCCAGACGGTACAGGCCAGATACTCTGGGGCCAACGTCCTGACTTTC; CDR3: CASSQTVQARYSGANVLTF
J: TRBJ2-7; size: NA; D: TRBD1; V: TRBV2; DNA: TGTGCCAGCAGTCAATACAGGGGCGGAACCTACGAGCAGTACTTC; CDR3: CASSQYRGGTYEQYF
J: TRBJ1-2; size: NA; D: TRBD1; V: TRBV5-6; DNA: TGTGCCAGCAGCTCTTGGCGTGACAGGGGGGACTATGGCTACACCTTC; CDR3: CASSSWRDRGDYGYTF
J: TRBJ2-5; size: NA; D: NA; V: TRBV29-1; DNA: TGCAGCGCCCGAGAAGAGACCCAGTACTTC; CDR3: CSAREETQYF
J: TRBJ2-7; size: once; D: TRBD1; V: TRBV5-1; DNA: TGCGCCAGCAGCTCGGGACAGGGGATGGCGGACTACGAGCAGTACTTC; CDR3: CASSSGQGMADYEQYF
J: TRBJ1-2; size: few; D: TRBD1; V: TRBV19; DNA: TGTGCCAGTAGGACAGGGGATGAGGACACCTTC; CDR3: CASRTGDEDTF
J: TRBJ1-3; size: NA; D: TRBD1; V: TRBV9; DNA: TGTGCCGGACAGGGGCATAATGGAAACACCATATATTTT; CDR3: CAGQGHNGNTIYF
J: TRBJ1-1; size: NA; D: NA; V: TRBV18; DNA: TGTGCCAGCTCACGACCGACGACAGGGAACACTGAAGCTTTCTTT; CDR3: CASSRPTTGNTEAFF
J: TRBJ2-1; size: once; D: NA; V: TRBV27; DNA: TGTGCCAGCAGTTTAGGGAGGACAGCTCCGGGGGATGAGCAGTTCTTC; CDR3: CASSLGRTAPGDEQFF
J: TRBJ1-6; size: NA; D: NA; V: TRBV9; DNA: TGTGCCAGCAGCCCACGAGGGGGGCAGGGAGGTGGATTAGGTTCACCCCTCCACTTT; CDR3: CASSPRGGQGGGLGSPLHF
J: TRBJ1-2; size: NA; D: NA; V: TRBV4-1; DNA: TGCGCCAGCAGCCAAGCGAGGGGCAGGGGTTATGGCTACACCTTC; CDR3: CASSQARGRGYGYTF
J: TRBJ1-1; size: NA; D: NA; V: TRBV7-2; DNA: TGTGCCAGCAGCCCAAGACAGAACACTGAAGCTTTCTTT; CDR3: CASSPRQNTEAFF
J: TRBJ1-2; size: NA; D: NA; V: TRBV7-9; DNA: TGTGCCAGCAGCTTAGATGCCGACTACGGCTACACCTTC; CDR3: CASSLDADYGYTF
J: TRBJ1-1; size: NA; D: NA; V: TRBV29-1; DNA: TGCAGCGTTTGGTTGCAGGGACACACTGAAGCTTTCTTT; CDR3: CSVWLQGHTEAFF
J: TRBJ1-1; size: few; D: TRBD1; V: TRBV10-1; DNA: TGCGCCAGCAGCCCGGACAGGGGCACTGAAGCTTTCTTT; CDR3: CASSPDRGTEAFF
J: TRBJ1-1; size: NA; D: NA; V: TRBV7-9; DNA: TGTGCCAGCAGCCTGAACACTGAAGCTTTCTTT; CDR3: CASSLNTEAFF
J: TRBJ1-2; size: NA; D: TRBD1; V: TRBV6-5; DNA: TGTGCCAGCAGTTCGCTTGACAGGGGCCATGGCTACACCTTC; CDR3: CASSSLDRGHGYTF
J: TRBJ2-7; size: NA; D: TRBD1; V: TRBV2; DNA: TGTGCCAGCAGCCGGGACAGTTCCTACGAGCAGTACTTC; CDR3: CASSRDSSYEQYF
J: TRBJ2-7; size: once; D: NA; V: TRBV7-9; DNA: TGTGCCAGCAGCTTAGCGGCAGCATTTGAGCAGTACTTC; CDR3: CASSLAAAFEQYF
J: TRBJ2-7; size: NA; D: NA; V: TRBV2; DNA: TGTGCCAGCATGGTAACGGGAGTCGAGCAGTACTTC; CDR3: CASMVTGVEQYF
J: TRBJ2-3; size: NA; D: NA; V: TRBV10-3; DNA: TGTGCCATCAGTGGTCTCTTGGGCGAGGGAGGCACAGATACGCAGTATTTT; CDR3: CAISGLLGEGGTDTQYF